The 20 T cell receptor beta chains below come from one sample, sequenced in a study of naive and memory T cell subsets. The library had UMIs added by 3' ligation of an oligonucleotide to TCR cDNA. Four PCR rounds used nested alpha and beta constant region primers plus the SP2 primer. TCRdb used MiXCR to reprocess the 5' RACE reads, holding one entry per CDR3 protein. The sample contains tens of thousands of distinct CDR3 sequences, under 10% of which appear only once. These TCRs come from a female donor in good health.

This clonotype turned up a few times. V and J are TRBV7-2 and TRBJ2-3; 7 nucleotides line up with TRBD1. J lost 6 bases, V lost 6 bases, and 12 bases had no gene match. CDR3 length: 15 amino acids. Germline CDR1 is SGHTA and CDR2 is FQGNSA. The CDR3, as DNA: TGTGCCAGCAGTTCCCAGGGGGTAAGAGAGGATACGCAGTATTTT. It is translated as CASSSQGVREDTQYF.

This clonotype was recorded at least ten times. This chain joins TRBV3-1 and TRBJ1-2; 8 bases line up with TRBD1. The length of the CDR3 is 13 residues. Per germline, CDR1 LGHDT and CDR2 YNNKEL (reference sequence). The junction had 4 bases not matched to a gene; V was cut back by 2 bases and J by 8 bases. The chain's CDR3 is CASSQTGGYGYTF. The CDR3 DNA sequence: TGTGCCAGCAGCCAAACAGGGGGTTACGGCTACACCTTC.

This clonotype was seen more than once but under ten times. CDR3 loop: CSARVSLQAFF. As DNA, the CDR3 is TGCAGTGCTAGAGTGTCCCTTCAAGCTTTCTTT. The chain carries TRBV20-1 and TRBJ1-1; D unclear. The CDR3 contains 11 residues. Germline CDR1 DFQATT, CDR2 SNEGSKA (reference sequence). Trimming cost V 1 base and J 9 bases, with 9 bases left between them.

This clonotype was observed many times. The CDR3 spells CSVEATEGIGGYTF. The CDR3 nucleotides read TGCAGCGTTGAAGCAACGGAGGGAATCGGGGGCTACACCTTC. The chain is built from TRBV29-1 and TRBJ1-2; no firm D call. Trimming pared 1 base from V and 8 bases from J, leaving 17 bases between. This CDR3 is built from 14 residues. Germline lookup yields CDR1 SQVTM and CDR2 ANQGSEA.

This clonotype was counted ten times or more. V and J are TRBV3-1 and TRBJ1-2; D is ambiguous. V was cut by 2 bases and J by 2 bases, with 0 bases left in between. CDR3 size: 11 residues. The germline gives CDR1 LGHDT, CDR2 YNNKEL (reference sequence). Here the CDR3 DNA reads TGTGCCAGCAGCCAAAACTATGGCTACACCTTC. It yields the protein CASSQNYGYTF.

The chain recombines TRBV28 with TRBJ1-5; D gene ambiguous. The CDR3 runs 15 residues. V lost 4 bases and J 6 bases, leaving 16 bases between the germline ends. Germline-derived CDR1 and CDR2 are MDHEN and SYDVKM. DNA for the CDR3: TGTGCCAGCAGTTACTCCGGGCCAGCAATTCAGCCCCAGCATTTT. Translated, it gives CASSYSGPAIQPQHF.

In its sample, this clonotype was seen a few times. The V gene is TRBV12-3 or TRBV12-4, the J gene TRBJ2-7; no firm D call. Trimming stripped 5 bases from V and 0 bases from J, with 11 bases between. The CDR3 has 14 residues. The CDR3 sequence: CASSDGLSSYEQYF. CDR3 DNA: TGTGCCAGCAGTGACGGCCTCAGCTCCTACGAGCAGTACTTC.

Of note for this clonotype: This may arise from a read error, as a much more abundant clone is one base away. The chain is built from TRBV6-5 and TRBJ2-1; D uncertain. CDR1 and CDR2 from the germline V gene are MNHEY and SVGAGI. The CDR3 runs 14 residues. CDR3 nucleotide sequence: TGTGCCAGCGGTTACCCATCAGCGAGGAATGAGCAGTTCTTC. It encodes CASGYPSARNEQFF.

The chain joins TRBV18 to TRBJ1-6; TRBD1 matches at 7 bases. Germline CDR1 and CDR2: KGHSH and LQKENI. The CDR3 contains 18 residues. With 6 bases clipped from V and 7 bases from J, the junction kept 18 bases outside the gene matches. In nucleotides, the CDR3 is TGTGCCAGCTCTCCCCCGATTAAAACGGGACAGATGAATTCACCCCTCCACTTT. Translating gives CASSPPIKTGQMNSPLHF.

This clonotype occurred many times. The DNA for the CDR3 is TGTGCCAGCAGTACGCAGGCGGCGGCGTTTAGCAATCAGCCCCAGCATTTT. As protein: CASSTQAAAFSNQPQHF. This chain links TRBV6-1 with TRBJ1-5; D call uncertain. The CDR3 length is 17 residues. The ends were cut back, 5 bases at V and 0 bases at J, with 17 bases in the middle. The germline gives CDR1 MNHNS, CDR2 SASEGT.

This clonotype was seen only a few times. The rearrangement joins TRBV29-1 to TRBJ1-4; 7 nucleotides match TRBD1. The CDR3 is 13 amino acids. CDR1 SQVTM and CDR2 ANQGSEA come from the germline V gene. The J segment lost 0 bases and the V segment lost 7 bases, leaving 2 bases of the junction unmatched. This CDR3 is CSAQGATNEKLFF. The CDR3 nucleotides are TGCAGCGCTCAGGGGGCAACTAATGAAAAACTGTTTTTT. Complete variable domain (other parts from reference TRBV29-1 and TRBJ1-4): SAVISQKPSRDICQRGTSLTIQCQVDSQVTMMFWYRQQPGQSLTLIATANQGSEATYESGFVIDKFPISRPNLTFSTLTVSNMSPEDSSIYLCSAQGATNEKLFFGSGTQLSVL.

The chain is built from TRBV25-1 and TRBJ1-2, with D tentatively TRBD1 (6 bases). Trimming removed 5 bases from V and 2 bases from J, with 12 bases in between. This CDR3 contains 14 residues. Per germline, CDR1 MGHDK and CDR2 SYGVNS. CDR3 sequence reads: CASSKPDRNYGYTF. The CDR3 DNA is TGTGCCAGCAGTAAACCCGACAGGAACTATGGCTACACCTTC.

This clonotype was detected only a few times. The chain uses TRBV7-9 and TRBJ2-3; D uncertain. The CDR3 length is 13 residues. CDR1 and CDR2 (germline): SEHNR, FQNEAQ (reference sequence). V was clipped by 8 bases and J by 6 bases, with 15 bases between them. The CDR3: CASPDGEGDTQYF. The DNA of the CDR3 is TGTGCCAGCCCCGATGGAGAAGGGGATACGCAGTATTTT.

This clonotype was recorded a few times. The DNA for the CDR3 is TGTGCCAGCAGCCCTCTCGCGGGGGGTCCCGAGACCCAGTACTTC. The encoded protein is CASSPLAGGPETQYF. V and J are TRBV5-4 and TRBJ2-5; 8 bases match TRBD2. The CDR3 is made up of 15 amino acids. The V segment lost 4 bases and the J segment 5 bases; nucleotides outside the gene matches: 10. Germline lookup yields CDR1 SGHNT and CDR2 YYREEE (reference sequence).

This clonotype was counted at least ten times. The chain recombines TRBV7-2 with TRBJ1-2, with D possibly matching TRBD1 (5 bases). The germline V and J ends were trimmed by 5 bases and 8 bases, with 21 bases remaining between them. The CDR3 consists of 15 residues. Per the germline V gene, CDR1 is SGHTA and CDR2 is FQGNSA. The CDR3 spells CASSQSPLQGWGYTF. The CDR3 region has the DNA TGTGCCAGCAGCCAGAGCCCACTCCAGGGTTGGGGCTACACCTTC.

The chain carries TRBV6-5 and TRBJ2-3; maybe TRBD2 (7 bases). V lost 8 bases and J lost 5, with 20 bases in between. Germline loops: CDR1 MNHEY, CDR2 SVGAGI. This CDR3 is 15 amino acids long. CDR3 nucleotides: TGTGCCAGCGGGTTATTAGGGGGGGCCGGAGATACGCAGTATTTT. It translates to CASGLLGGAGDTQYF.

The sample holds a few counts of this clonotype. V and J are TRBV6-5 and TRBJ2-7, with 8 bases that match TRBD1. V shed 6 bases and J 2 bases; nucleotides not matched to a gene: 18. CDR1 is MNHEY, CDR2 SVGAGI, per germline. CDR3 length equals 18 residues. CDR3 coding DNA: TGTGCCAGCAGAAAGTTACCACTCGGACAGGGTTCAACCTACGAGCAGTACTTC. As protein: CASRKLPLGQGSTYEQYF.

CDR3 sequence: CASSLDQPNTEAFF. DNA of the CDR3: TGCGCCAGCAGCTTGGATCAACCGAACACTGAAGCTTTCTTT. The chain uses TRBV5-1 and TRBJ1-1; D is uncertain. Trimming stripped 0 bases from V and 1 base from J, with 7 bases between. This CDR3 is 14 amino acids long. Germline CDR1 and CDR2: SGHRS and YFSETQ.

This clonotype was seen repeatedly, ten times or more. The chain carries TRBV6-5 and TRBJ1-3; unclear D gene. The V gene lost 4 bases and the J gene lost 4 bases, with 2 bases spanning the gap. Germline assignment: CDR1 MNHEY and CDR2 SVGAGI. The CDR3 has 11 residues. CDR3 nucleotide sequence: TGTGCCAGCAGTTGGGGAAACACCATATATTTT. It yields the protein CASSWGNTIYF.

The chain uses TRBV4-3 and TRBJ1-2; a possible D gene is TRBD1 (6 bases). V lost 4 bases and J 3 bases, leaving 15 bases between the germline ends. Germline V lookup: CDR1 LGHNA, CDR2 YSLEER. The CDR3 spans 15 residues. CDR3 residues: CASSRTGARDYGYTF. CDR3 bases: TGCGCCAGCAGCCGAACGGGGGCGCGTGACTATGGCTACACCTTC.